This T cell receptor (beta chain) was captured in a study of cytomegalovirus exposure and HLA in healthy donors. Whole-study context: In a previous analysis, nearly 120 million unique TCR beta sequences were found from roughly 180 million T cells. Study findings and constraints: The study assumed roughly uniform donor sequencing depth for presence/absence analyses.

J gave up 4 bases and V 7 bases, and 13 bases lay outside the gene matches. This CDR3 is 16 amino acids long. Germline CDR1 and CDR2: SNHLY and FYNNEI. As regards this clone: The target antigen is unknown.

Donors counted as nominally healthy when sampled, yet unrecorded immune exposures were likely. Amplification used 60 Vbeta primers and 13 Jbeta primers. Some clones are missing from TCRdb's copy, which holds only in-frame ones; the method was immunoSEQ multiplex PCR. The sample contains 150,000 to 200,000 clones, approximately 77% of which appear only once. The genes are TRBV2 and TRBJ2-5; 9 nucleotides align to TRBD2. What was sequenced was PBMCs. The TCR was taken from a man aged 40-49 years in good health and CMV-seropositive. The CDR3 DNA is TGTGCCAGCAAGCGGGGGGAAGCGGGATCTCGAGAGACCCAGTACTTC. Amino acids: CASKRGEAGSRETQYF.